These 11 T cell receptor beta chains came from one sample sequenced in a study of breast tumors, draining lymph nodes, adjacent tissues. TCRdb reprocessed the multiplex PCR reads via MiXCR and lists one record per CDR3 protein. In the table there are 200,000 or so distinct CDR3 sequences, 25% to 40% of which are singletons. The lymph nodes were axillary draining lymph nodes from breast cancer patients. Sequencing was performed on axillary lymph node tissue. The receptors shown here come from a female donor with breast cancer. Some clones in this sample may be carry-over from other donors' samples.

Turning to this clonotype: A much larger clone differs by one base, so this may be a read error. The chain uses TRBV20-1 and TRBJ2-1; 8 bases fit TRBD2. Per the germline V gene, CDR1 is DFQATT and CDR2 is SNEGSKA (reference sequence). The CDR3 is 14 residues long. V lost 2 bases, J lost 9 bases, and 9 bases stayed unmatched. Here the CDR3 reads CSARTGGVRTEQFF. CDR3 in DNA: TGCAGTGCTAGAACCGGGGGGGTCAGGACTGAGCAGTTCTTC.

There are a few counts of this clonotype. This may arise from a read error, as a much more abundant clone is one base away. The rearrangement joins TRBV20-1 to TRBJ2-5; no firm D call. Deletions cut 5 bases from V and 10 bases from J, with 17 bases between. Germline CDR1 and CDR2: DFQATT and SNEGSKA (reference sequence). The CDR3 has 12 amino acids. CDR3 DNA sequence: TGCAGTGCTCCACGACGGCTAGGGATCCAGTACTTC. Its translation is CSAPRRLGIQYF.

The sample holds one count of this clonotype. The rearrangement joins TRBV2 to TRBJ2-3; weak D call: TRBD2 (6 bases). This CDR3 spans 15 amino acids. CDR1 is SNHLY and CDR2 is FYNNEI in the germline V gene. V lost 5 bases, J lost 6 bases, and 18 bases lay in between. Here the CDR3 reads CASSPGATSADTQYF. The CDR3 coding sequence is TGTGCCAGCAGTCCGGGAGCCACGAGTGCCGATACGCAGTATTTT.

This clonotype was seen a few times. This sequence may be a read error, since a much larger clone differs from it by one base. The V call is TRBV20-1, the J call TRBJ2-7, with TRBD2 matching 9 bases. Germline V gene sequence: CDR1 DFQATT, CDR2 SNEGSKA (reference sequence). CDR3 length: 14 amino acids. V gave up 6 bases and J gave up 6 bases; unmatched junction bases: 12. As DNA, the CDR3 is TGCAGTGCAGACCCGGGACTAGCATACTCCGAGCAGTACTTC. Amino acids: CSADPGLAYSEQYF.

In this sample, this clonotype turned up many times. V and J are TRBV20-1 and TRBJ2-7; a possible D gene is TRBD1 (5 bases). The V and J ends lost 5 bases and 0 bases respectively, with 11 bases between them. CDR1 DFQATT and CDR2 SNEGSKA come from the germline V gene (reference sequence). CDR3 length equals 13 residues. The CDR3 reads CSAGAPSSYEQYF. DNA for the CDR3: TGCAGTGCTGGGGCTCCCAGCTCCTACGAGCAGTACTTC.

The CDR3 region is CASRGQGGGNTIYF. For the CDR3, the DNA is TGTGCCAGCAGGGGACAGGGAGGTGGAAACACCATATATTTT. V gene TRBV28 combines with J gene TRBJ1-3; 9 bases map to TRBD1. CDR3 length equals 14 residues. With 6 bases clipped from V and 3 bases from J, the junction kept 3 bases outside the gene matches. Germline V gene sequence: CDR1 MDHEN, CDR2 SYDVKM.

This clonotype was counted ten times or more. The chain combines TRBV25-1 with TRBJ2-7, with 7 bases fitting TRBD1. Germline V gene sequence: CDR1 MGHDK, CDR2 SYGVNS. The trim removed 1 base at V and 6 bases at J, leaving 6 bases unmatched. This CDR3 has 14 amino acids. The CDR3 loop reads CASSESGGPFEQYF. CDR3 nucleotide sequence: TGTGCCAGCAGTGAATCAGGGGGTCCGTTCGAGCAGTACTTC.

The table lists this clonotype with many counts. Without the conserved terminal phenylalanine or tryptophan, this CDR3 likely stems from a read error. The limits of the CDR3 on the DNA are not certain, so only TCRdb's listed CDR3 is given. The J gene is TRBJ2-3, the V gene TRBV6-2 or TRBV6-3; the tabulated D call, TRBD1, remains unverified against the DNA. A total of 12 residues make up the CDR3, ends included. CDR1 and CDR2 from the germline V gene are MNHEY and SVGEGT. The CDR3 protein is CASSNPTGTVAL.

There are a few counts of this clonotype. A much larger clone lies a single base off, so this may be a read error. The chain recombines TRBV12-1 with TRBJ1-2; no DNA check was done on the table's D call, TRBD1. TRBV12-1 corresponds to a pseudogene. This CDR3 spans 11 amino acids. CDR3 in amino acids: CAPRGGYGYTF. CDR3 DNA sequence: TGTGCCCCCAGGGGTGGCTATGGCTACACCTTC.

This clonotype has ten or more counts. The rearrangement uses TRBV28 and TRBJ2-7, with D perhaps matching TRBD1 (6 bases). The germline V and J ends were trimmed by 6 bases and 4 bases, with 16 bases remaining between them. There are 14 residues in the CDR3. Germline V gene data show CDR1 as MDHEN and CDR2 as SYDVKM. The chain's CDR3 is CASRQTGFHYEQYF. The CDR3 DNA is TGTGCCAGCAGGCAAACAGGGTTCCATTACGAGCAGTACTTC.

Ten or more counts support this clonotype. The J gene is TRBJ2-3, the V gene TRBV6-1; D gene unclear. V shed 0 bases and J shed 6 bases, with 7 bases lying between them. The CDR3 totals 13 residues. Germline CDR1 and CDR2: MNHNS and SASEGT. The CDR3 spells CASSEAVRDTQYF. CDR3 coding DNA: TGTGCCAGCAGTGAAGCGGTTCGTGATACGCAGTATTTT.